This T cell receptor (beta chain) was found in a study of blood T cell repertoires in COVID-19. Two negative PCRs, clearance, or symptom resolution characterized the recovered Cohort 3 donors. In the original processing: Reference gene primer amplification gave estimated nucleated cell counts. Using immunoSEQ multiplex PCR, the repertoire was profiled, and TCRdb retains in-frame clones only, with some absent. The V and J calls and clone size come from that table; D and trimming were worked out from the DNA. The data show about 210,000 clones, approximately 80% seen once. Germline V gene data show CDR1 as WNHNN and CDR2 as SYGVQD (reference sequence). Trimming cost V 0 bases and J 2 bases; bases outside gene matches: 3. This CDR3 region has 15 residues.

The specimen sequenced was PBMCs or T cells enriched from blood (not recorded which). The genes are TRBV10-1 and TRBJ1-1; 7 bases are a match to TRBD1. The TCR comes from a middle-aged man who had recovered from COVID-19. CDR3 sequence: CASSESNRGNTEAFF. Written as DNA, the CDR3 is TGCGCCAGCAGTGAGTCCAACAGGGGTAACACTGAAGCTTTCTTT.